Shown below are 30 T cell receptor beta chains from a single sample sequenced in a study of OX40 agonist ivuxolimab in advanced cancers. Libraries were prepared by immunoSEQ multiplex PCR; TCRdb keeps only in-frame clonotypes and omits some of them. Here the sample spans about 20,000 clones, approximately 90% being singletons. The sample here was CD4+ or CD8+ T cells sorted from blood, taken in a trial of the OX40 agonist ivuxolimab. All receptors derive from an adult with an advanced solid tumor such as melanoma, head and neck, liver or kidney cancer.

The chain has TRBV11-2 and TRBJ1-1, with 8 bases fitting TRBD1. Germline V gene sequence: CDR1 SGHAT, CDR2 FQNNGV. Trimming took 0 bases from V and 1 from J; bases not matched to a gene: 7. The CDR3 extends over 17 amino acids. The CDR3 is CASSLEGQGAANTEAFF. The CDR3 bases are TGTGCCAGCAGCTTAGAAGGGCAGGGGGCGGCGAACACTGAAGCTTTCTTT.

The chain carries TRBV15 and TRBJ1-6; unclear D gene. The CDR3 sequence is 13 residues long. CDR1 is LNHNV, CDR2 YYDKDF, per germline (reference sequence). Trimming took off 6 bases at V and 9 bases at J, with 12 bases between the two ends. This chain's CDR3 is CATRGPLSSPLHF. Written as DNA, the CDR3 is TGTGCCACCAGAGGACCTCTTAGTTCACCCCTCCACTTT.

This clone occurred a few times. The chain joins TRBV30 to TRBJ2-7; 13 bases are a match to TRBD2. Germline CDR1 reads GTSNPN; CDR2 reads SVGIG (reference sequence). This CDR3 spans 13 amino acids. The CDR3 nucleotides read TGTGCTAGAACTAGCGGGGGGGCCGGAGAGCAGTACTTC. It is translated as CARTSGGAGEQYF.

V and J are TRBV6-6 and TRBJ1-4; D remains unclear. The CDR3 totals 15 residues. Trimming removed 5 bases from V and 4 bases from J, with 14 bases in between. Germline assignment: CDR1 MNHNY and CDR2 SVGAGI (reference sequence). CDR3 region: CASSPPRRINEKLFF. The CDR3 region has the DNA TGTGCCAGCAGTCCCCCCCGGCGCATTAATGAAAAACTGTTTTTT.

The V call is TRBV11-2, the J call TRBJ1-6; no reliable D call. The germline V gene has CDR1 SGHAT and CDR2 FQNNGV. V gave up 5 bases and J gave up 6 bases, with 17 bases separating them. The CDR3 has 16 amino acids. CDR3 protein: CASSPIGPGSNSPLHF. Here the CDR3 DNA reads TGTGCCAGCAGCCCAATCGGCCCCGGGTCTAATTCACCCCTCCACTTT.

The chain has TRBV4-1 and TRBJ2-3; 9 bases agree with TRBD2. This CDR3 is 16 amino acids long. Trimming at V came to 5 bases and at J to 2 bases, leaving 8 bases not matched to a gene. Germline V gene lookup returns CDR1 MGHRA and CDR2 YSYEKL. The CDR3 reads CASSWSGGTHTDTQYF. CDR3 nucleotides: TGCGCCAGCAGCTGGAGCGGGGGGACTCACACAGATACGCAGTATTTT.

The chain carries TRBV25-1 and TRBJ2-3; 8 nucleotides line up with TRBD2. CDR3 length: 15 residues. The junction had 6 bases not matched to a gene; V was cut back by 3 bases and J by 4 bases. Germline CDR1 and CDR2: MGHDK and SYGVNS. Here the CDR3 reads CASSEPGLEPDTQYF. CDR3 DNA: TGTGCCAGCAGTGAGCCGGGACTAGAACCAGATACGCAGTATTTT. Together with reference TRBV25-1 and TRBJ2-3, the CDR3 gives the full variable domain: EADIYQTPRYLVIGTGKKITLECSQTMGHDKMYWYQQDPGMELHLIHYSYGVNSTEKGDLSSESTVSRIRTEHFPLTLESARPSHTSQYLCASSEPGLEPDTQYFGPGTRLTVL.

This chain uses TRBV2 with TRBJ2-5; 9 bases map to TRBD2. CDR3 length: 16 residues. Germline CDR1 is SNHLY and CDR2 is FYNNEI. Trimming took 4 bases from V and 2 from J; bases not matched to a gene: 8. As DNA, the CDR3 is TGTGCCAGCAGTGGCCTCCTAGCGGGGTGGCAAGAGACCCAGTACTTC. It yields the protein CASSGLLAGWQETQYF.

The J gene is TRBJ2-3, the V gene TRBV29-1, with D tentatively TRBD1 (5 bases). Trimming removed 4 bases at V and 0 bases at J, with 14 bases between. This CDR3 is built from 15 residues. Germline CDR1 is SQVTM and CDR2 is ANQGSEA. The CDR3 is CSVVYRTTSTDTQYF. CDR3 in DNA: TGCAGCGTTGTGTATAGGACAACTAGCACAGATACGCAGTATTTT.

The V call is TRBV4-1, the J call TRBJ2-3; D not certain. Trimming removed 0 bases from V and 0 bases from J, with 7 bases in between. Germline values: CDR1 MGHRA, CDR2 YSYEKL. The CDR3 totals 15 residues. CDR3 sequence (DNA): TGCGCCAGCAGCCAAGATCCGGACAGCACAGATACGCAGTATTTT. It yields the protein CASSQDPDSTDTQYF.

This clone was observed a single time. J is TRBJ1-5 and V is TRBV30, with D maybe TRBD1 (5 bases). CDR1 is GTSNPN, CDR2 SVGIG, per germline (reference sequence). This CDR3 region has 16 residues. V lost 0 bases to trimming and J lost 2 bases, with 14 bases between them. This CDR3 is CAWSVGTPLGNQPQHF. The CDR3 coding sequence is TGTGCCTGGAGTGTAGGGACGCCTCTGGGCAATCAGCCCCAGCATTTT.

V and J are TRBV7-9 and TRBJ2-5; possibly TRBD2 for D (6 bases). V lost 5 bases, J lost 4 bases, and 20 bases lay in between. The CDR3 runs to 16 residues. The germline V gene encodes CDR1 SEHNR and CDR2 FQNEAQ (reference sequence). The CDR3 DNA sequence: TGTGCCAGCAGCGGCCAAGTAGGGGCCGGGGGAGAGACCCAGTACTTC. As protein: CASSGQVGAGGETQYF.

V and J are TRBV7-8 and TRBJ2-1; TRBD2 aligns across 10 bases. Germline CDR1 reads SGHVS; CDR2 reads FQNEAQ. The CDR3 extends over 15 amino acids. V lost 5 bases and J lost 8; bases outside the gene matches: 9. The CDR3 spells CASSPERGGRDEQFF. CDR3 DNA sequence: TGTGCCAGCAGCCCGGAGCGGGGGGGCCGAGATGAGCAGTTCTTC. Combining the CDR3 with reference TRBV7-8 and TRBJ2-1 gives the whole variable domain GAGVSQSPRYKVAKRGQDVALRCDPISGHVSLFWYQQALGQGPEFLTYFQNEAQLDKSGLPSDRFFAERPEGSVSTLKIQRTQQEDSAVYLCASSPERGGRDEQFFGPGTRLTVL.

For the CDR3, the DNA is TGTGCCAGCAGTGAAGGCAGGGGATCCTACAATGAGCAGTTCTTC. Translated: CASSEGRGSYNEQFF. The genes are TRBV6-1 and TRBJ2-1; possibly TRBD1 for D (6 bases). This CDR3 spans 15 amino acids. V was pared by 1 base and J by 1 base, with 8 bases between. CDR1 and CDR2 from the germline V gene are MNHNS and SASEGT.

The rearrangement uses TRBV19 and TRBJ1-1; D gene unclear. CDR3 length: 14 residues. V shed 7 bases and J shed 1 base, with 13 bases lying between them. From germline, CDR1 is LNHDA and CDR2 SQIVND (reference sequence). The DNA for the CDR3 is TGTGCCAGTACCCAAGGACGGGGGAACACTGAAGCTTTCTTT. This gives the protein CASTQGRGNTEAFF. Filled out from reference TRBV19 and TRBJ1-1, the complete variable domain reads DGGITQSPKYLFRKEGQNVTLSCEQNLNHDAMYWYRQDPGQGLRLIYYSQIVNDFQKGDIAEGYSVSREKKESFPLTVTSAQKNPTAFYLCASTQGRGNTEAFFGQGTRLTVV.

In this sample, this clone turned up once. The chain employs TRBV27 and TRBJ2-3; 7 bases map to TRBD2. The V gene's germline CDR1 is MNHEY and CDR2 SMNVEV (reference sequence). The CDR3 length is 16 residues. V lost 1 base to trimming and J lost 0 bases; unmatched junction nucleotides: 4. CDR3 in amino acids: CASSLFGLESTDTQYF. CDR3 DNA: TGTGCCAGCAGTTTATTCGGACTAGAGAGCACAGATACGCAGTATTTT.

This clone was observed a single time. The chain is built from TRBV7-2 and TRBJ1-2; D is perhaps TRBD1 (6 bases). V was cut by 5 bases and J by 2 bases, with 15 bases left in between. The CDR3 is 15 residues long. CDR1 is SGHTA and CDR2 is FQGNSA in the germline V gene. In DNA form, the CDR3 reads TGTGCCAGCAGCCCAAACTACGGACAGAACTATGGCTACACCTTC. This sequence encodes CASSPNYGQNYGYTF. The full variable domain, completed using reference TRBV7-2 and TRBJ1-2, is GAGVSQSPSNKVTEKGKDVELRCDPISGHTALYWYRQSLGQGLEFLIYFQGNSAPDKSGLPSDRFSAERTGGSVSTLTIQRTQQEDSAVYLCASSPNYGQNYGYTFGSGTRLTVV.

The chain combines TRBV6-4 with TRBJ2-2; unclear D gene. Germline loops: CDR1 MRHNA, CDR2 SNTAGT. V was pared by 6 bases and J by 0 bases, with 5 bases between. The CDR3 sequence is 13 residues long. Here the CDR3 reads CASRTTNTGELFF. The CDR3 DNA follows: TGTGCCAGCAGGACAACGAACACCGGGGAGCTGTTTTTT.

The V call is TRBV7-9, the J call TRBJ1-1, with D perhaps TRBD1 (6 bases). Per the germline V gene, CDR1 is SEHNR and CDR2 is FQNEAQ (reference sequence). The germline V and J ends were trimmed by 7 bases and 3 bases, with 18 bases remaining between them. This CDR3 is 15 amino acids long. The CDR3 protein is CASNYNGGPDTEAFF. In DNA, the CDR3 is TGTGCCAGCAACTATAACGGGGGGCCGGACACTGAAGCTTTCTTT.

V gene TRBV5-4 combines with J gene TRBJ2-5, with D possibly being TRBD1 (6 bases). Germline loops: CDR1 SGHNT, CDR2 YYREEE (reference sequence). The germline V and J ends were trimmed by 3 bases and 5 bases, with 11 bases remaining between them. CDR3 length equals 13 residues. DNA of the CDR3: TGTGCCAGCAGCTATGGGACATCGGAGACCCAGTACTTC. As protein: CASSYGTSETQYF.

The J gene is TRBJ1-4, the V gene TRBV12-5; no clear D gene. Germline V gene sequence: CDR1 LGHNT, CDR2 FRNRAP. The V end lost 3 bases, the J end lost 3 bases, and 5 bases lay between the germline ends. CDR3 size: 13 residues. CDR3 sequence: CASGFSANEKLFF. Here the CDR3 DNA reads TGTGCTAGTGGTTTTTCAGCTAATGAAAAACTGTTTTTT.

This sequence joins TRBV2 and TRBJ1-5; 7 bases are a match to TRBD1. With 1 base clipped from V and 4 bases from J, the junction kept 7 bases outside the gene matches. This CDR3 is built from 16 residues. CDR1 is SNHLY and CDR2 is FYNNEI in the germline V gene. The CDR3 DNA reads as TGTGCCAGCAGTGAAGGGGTGACAGGGACTAATCAGCCCCAGCATTTT. As protein: CASSEGVTGTNQPQHF.

The CDR3 loop reads CASSQAPLASYNEQFF. In DNA form, the CDR3 reads TGCGCCAGCAGCCAAGCTCCCCTAGCGAGCTACAATGAGCAGTTCTTC. V gene TRBV4-1 combines with J gene TRBJ2-1; a possible D gene is TRBD2 (6 bases). Trimming left V 1 base short and J 3 bases short, with 13 bases between. Germline values: CDR1 MGHRA, CDR2 YSYEKL. The CDR3 length is 16 residues.

V is TRBV15 and J is TRBJ2-7, with D possibly being TRBD2 (7 bases). The CDR3 spans 15 residues. V was trimmed by 7 bases and J by 5 bases, leaving 21 bases between them. Germline CDR1 reads LNHNV; CDR2 reads YYDKDF (reference sequence). The CDR3 is CATTATGRGADEQYF. CDR3 in DNA: TGTGCCACCACCGCGACCGGCCGGGGGGCGGACGAGCAGTACTTC.

The chain uses TRBV5-1 and TRBJ2-7; possibly TRBD1 for D (6 bases). The CDR3 has 14 amino acids. From germline, CDR1 is SGHRS and CDR2 YFSETQ. Trimming shortened V by 0 bases and J by 5 bases, and 12 bases separated the two germline ends. CDR3 region: CASSLVPGDDEQYF. The CDR3 DNA follows: TGCGCCAGCAGCTTGGTTCCAGGGGATGACGAGCAGTACTTC.

The V gene is TRBV5-4, the J gene TRBJ1-1; weak D call: TRBD1 (5 bases). The V gene's germline CDR1 is SGHNT and CDR2 YYREEE (reference sequence). CDR3 length: 14 amino acids. V gave up 4 bases and J gave up 1 base, with 11 bases separating them. The CDR3 DNA reads as TGTGCCAGCAGCCCCGACAGATGGAACACTGAAGCTTTCTTT. Translation gives CASSPDRWNTEAFF.

The chain is built from TRBV4-1 and TRBJ1-6; no firm D call. The V gene's germline CDR1 is MGHRA and CDR2 YSYEKL. Trimming removed 0 bases at V and 6 bases at J, with 6 bases between. The CDR3 runs to 14 residues. CDR3 sequence: CASSQDPGNSPLHF. As DNA, the CDR3 is TGCGCCAGCAGCCAAGATCCCGGTAATTCACCCCTCCACTTT.

The V call is TRBV6-1, the J call TRBJ1-5; 8 nucleotides align to TRBD1. Germline V CDR1 and CDR2: MNHNS, SASEGT. The CDR3 is 15 amino acids. V lost 5 bases, J lost 4 bases, and 7 bases stayed unmatched. CDR3 loop: CASSPGQGRNQPQHF. DNA of the CDR3: TGTGCCAGCAGTCCCGGACAGGGAAGGAATCAGCCCCAGCATTTT.

The CDR3, as DNA: TGTGCCAGCAGTTACATCAGAGGTGAGCAGTTCTTC. This sequence encodes CASSYIRGEQFF. The chain is built from TRBV6-5 and TRBJ2-1; D is undetermined. Germline CDR1 MNHEY, CDR2 SVGAGI. The V end lost 2 bases, the J end lost 9 bases, and 8 bases lay between the germline ends. The CDR3 is made up of 12 amino acids.

This clone was seen only once. The V and J genes are TRBV7-8 and TRBJ2-2; a possible D gene is TRBD1 (5 bases). The CDR3 is made up of 14 amino acids. CDR1 is SGHVS and CDR2 is FQNEAQ in the germline V gene. V was pared by 5 bases and J by 6 bases, with 13 bases between. CDR3 sequence: CASSREHRSGELFF. In nucleotides, the CDR3 is TGTGCCAGCAGCCGAGAGCACAGGTCCGGGGAGCTGTTTTTT.